These T cell receptor beta chains were read from a single sample in a study of beta chain features in type 1 diabetes. Repertoires were generated with immunoSEQ multiplex PCR, while TCRdb's copy carries only in-frame clones and drops some. Among some 410,000 clones listed, 10% to 12% were seen once. Sequencing used naive CD4+ T cells from blood. The origin of the receptors is a woman aged 18-29 years in good health. Both conserved end residues are part of each CDR3. The order of the fields is D gene, J gene, CDR3 length, V gene, clone size, CDR3 DNA, CDR3 protein. D genes are given only for firm matches. Only some rows state a clone size, as once, few, many or a class for expanded clones.

d_call: -
j_call: TRBJ2-6
cdr3_length: 16
v_call: TRBV4-2
clone_size: few
cdr3_nt: TGTGCCAGCAGCCTTCCCTCAACCGCTGGGGCCAACGTCCTGACTTTC
cdr3_aa: CASSLPSTAGANVLTF

d_call: -
j_call: TRBJ2-1
cdr3_length: 16
v_call: TRBV5-4
clone_size: few
cdr3_nt: TGTGCCAGCAGCTTGGACTTCCTTGGCGATTACAATGAGCAGTTCTTC
cdr3_aa: CASSLDFLGDYNEQFF

d_call: TRBD1
j_call: TRBJ1-2
cdr3_length: 14
v_call: TRBV7-2
clone_size: few
cdr3_nt: TGTGCCAGCAGCCCGCGGACAGGGGACTATGGCTACACCTTC
cdr3_aa: CASSPRTGDYGYTF

d_call: -
j_call: TRBJ2-1
cdr3_length: 15
v_call: TRBV9
clone_size: -
cdr3_nt: TGTGCCAGCAGCGTGCCCCCCTCCGACGTTAATGAGCAGTTCTTC
cdr3_aa: CASSVPPSDVNEQFF

d_call: TRBD2
j_call: TRBJ2-1
cdr3_length: 18
v_call: TRBV7-9
clone_size: few
cdr3_nt: TGTGCCAGCAGCTTAGTCCCCCCTGGTTCGGGGGGGCGCGATGAGCAGTTCTTC
cdr3_aa: CASSLVPPGSGGRDEQFF

d_call: -
j_call: TRBJ2-5
cdr3_length: 14
v_call: TRBV18
clone_size: -
cdr3_nt: TGTGCCAGCTCACCACCTCAGGGCCAAGAGACCCAGTACTTC
cdr3_aa: CASSPPQGQETQYF

d_call: -
j_call: TRBJ2-1
cdr3_length: 15
v_call: TRBV4-3
clone_size: -
cdr3_nt: TGCGCCAGCAGCCACATTGGGACCGTCGACAATGAGCAGTTCTTC
cdr3_aa: CASSHIGTVDNEQFF

d_call: TRBD1
j_call: TRBJ1-1
cdr3_length: 14
v_call: TRBV28
clone_size: -
cdr3_nt: TGTGCCAGCAGCACGACAGGGGGGTACACTGAAGCTTTCTTT
cdr3_aa: CASSTTGGYTEAFF

d_call: -
j_call: TRBJ2-5
cdr3_length: 16
v_call: TRBV27
clone_size: -
cdr3_nt: TGTGCCAGCAGTTCGATCCTGCGCGGACTACAAGAGACCCAGTACTTC
cdr3_aa: CASSSILRGLQETQYF

d_call: -
j_call: TRBJ2-1
cdr3_length: 17
v_call: TRBV2
clone_size: few
cdr3_nt: TGTGCCAGCATTGGGTTCAGCGGGCGAAGCTCCTACAATGAGCAGTTCTTC
cdr3_aa: CASIGFSGRSSYNEQFF

d_call: -
j_call: TRBJ1-2
cdr3_length: 14
v_call: TRBV14
clone_size: -
cdr3_nt: TGTGCCAGCAGCCAAGATCGACACTACTATGGCTACACCTTC
cdr3_aa: CASSQDRHYYGYTF

d_call: -
j_call: TRBJ2-1
cdr3_length: 12
v_call: TRBV6-5
clone_size: few
cdr3_nt: TGTGCCAGCAGGAACAGGGTCGGTGAGCAGTTCTTC
cdr3_aa: CASRNRVGEQFF

d_call: TRBD2
j_call: TRBJ2-1
cdr3_length: 16
v_call: TRBV30
clone_size: -
cdr3_nt: TGTGCCTGCCGTGGGATAGCGGGATCCTCCTACAATGAGCAGTTCTTC
cdr3_aa: CACRGIAGSSYNEQFF

d_call: -
j_call: TRBJ2-7
cdr3_length: 12
v_call: TRBV7-9
clone_size: -
cdr3_nt: TGTGCCAGCAGCGACTACAGGGACGAGCAGTACTTC
cdr3_aa: CASSDYRDEQYF

d_call: -
j_call: TRBJ2-3
cdr3_length: 16
v_call: TRBV13
clone_size: few
cdr3_nt: TGTGCCAGCAGCTTACAGAGGATTCGAAGCACAGATACGCAGTATTTT
cdr3_aa: CASSLQRIRSTDTQYF

d_call: -
j_call: TRBJ2-2
cdr3_length: 15
v_call: TRBV7-9
clone_size: -
cdr3_nt: TGTGCCAGCAGCTTAGGGACAGCGAACACCGGGGAGCTGTTTTTT
cdr3_aa: CASSLGTANTGELFF

d_call: -
j_call: TRBJ2-2
cdr3_length: 16
v_call: TRBV2
clone_size: -
cdr3_nt: TGTGCCAGCAGTGAGGAGACGCTGAAGAACACCGGGGAGCTGTTTTTT
cdr3_aa: CASSEETLKNTGELFF

d_call: -
j_call: TRBJ2-5
cdr3_length: 13
v_call: TRBV5-4
clone_size: -
cdr3_nt: TGTGCCAGCAGGGGGGGTCCGAAAGAGACCCAGTACTTC
cdr3_aa: CASRGGPKETQYF

d_call: TRBD1
j_call: TRBJ2-1
cdr3_length: 14
v_call: TRBV29-1
clone_size: few
cdr3_nt: TGCAGCGGGGATTGGACAGGGCAGAGGAATGAGCAGTTCTTC
cdr3_aa: CSGDWTGQRNEQFF

d_call: TRBD2
j_call: TRBJ2-3
cdr3_length: 15
v_call: TRBV6-4
clone_size: few
cdr3_nt: TGTGCCAGCAGTCGGTCGAGCGGGGGGGCAAATACGCAGTATTTT
cdr3_aa: CASSRSSGGANTQYF

d_call: TRBD1
j_call: TRBJ2-1
cdr3_length: 16
v_call: TRBV25-1
clone_size: -
cdr3_nt: TGTGCCAGCAGGAAGAAGGGACAGGGGGCTAACAATGAGCAGTTCTTC
cdr3_aa: CASRKKGQGANNEQFF

d_call: -
j_call: TRBJ1-1
cdr3_length: 12
v_call: TRBV29-1
clone_size: few
cdr3_nt: TGCAGCGTTTCAGGGTGGGGCACTGAAGCTTTCTTT
cdr3_aa: CSVSGWGTEAFF

d_call: TRBD2
j_call: TRBJ2-1
cdr3_length: 17
v_call: TRBV7-3
clone_size: few
cdr3_nt: TGTGCCAGCAGCTTAATGGCGACTAGCGGGAGTCCCAATGAGCAGTTCTTC
cdr3_aa: CASSLMATSGSPNEQFF

d_call: -
j_call: TRBJ2-1
cdr3_length: 15
v_call: TRBV7-9
clone_size: few
cdr3_nt: TGTGCCAGCAGCTTAGTAGCGGCAGGCTACAATGAGCAGTTCTTC
cdr3_aa: CASSLVAAGYNEQFF

d_call: -
j_call: TRBJ2-3
cdr3_length: 14
v_call: TRBV5-1
clone_size: -
cdr3_nt: TGCGCCAGCAGCGCCGTTATGAGCACAGATACGCAGTATTTT
cdr3_aa: CASSAVMSTDTQYF

d_call: -
j_call: TRBJ2-3
cdr3_length: 15
v_call: TRBV5-4
clone_size: few
cdr3_nt: TGTGCCAGCAGCCTCGACTTCTCCAGCACAGATACGCAGTATTTT
cdr3_aa: CASSLDFSSTDTQYF

d_call: -
j_call: TRBJ1-5
cdr3_length: 15
v_call: TRBV30
clone_size: -
cdr3_nt: TGTGCCTGGAGTGCAGGGCAGGGAGCCAATCAGCCCCAGCATTTT
cdr3_aa: CAWSAGQGANQPQHF

d_call: TRBD2
j_call: TRBJ2-5
cdr3_length: 17
v_call: TRBV15
clone_size: -
cdr3_nt: TGTGCCACCAGCCCGATCCGCGGACTAGCGGTCCGGGAGACCCAGTACTTC
cdr3_aa: CATSPIRGLAVRETQYF

d_call: -
j_call: TRBJ2-7
cdr3_length: 11
v_call: TRBV6-5
clone_size: few
cdr3_nt: TGTGCCAGCAGTAACCGTTACGAGCAGTACTTC
cdr3_aa: CASSNRYEQYF

d_call: -
j_call: TRBJ2-7
cdr3_length: 11
v_call: TRBV20-1
clone_size: -
cdr3_nt: TGCAGTGCTGGAATACAGTACGAGCAGTACTTC
cdr3_aa: CSAGIQYEQYF

d_call: -
j_call: TRBJ2-3
cdr3_length: 13
v_call: TRBV2
clone_size: -
cdr3_nt: TGTGCCAGCAGTGAAGCGGGGAGAGATACGCAGTATTTT
cdr3_aa: CASSEAGRDTQYF

d_call: -
j_call: TRBJ2-2
cdr3_length: 12
v_call: TRBV19
clone_size: -
cdr3_nt: TGTGCCAGTAGTATCAACACCGGGGAGCTGTTTTTT
cdr3_aa: CASSINTGELFF

d_call: TRBD1
j_call: TRBJ1-1
cdr3_length: 18
v_call: TRBV29-1
clone_size: -
cdr3_nt: TGCAGCGTTGAAGTCTCCAATGTGGGGACAGTCATGAACACTGAAGCTTTCTTT
cdr3_aa: CSVEVSNVGTVMNTEAFF

d_call: TRBD2
j_call: TRBJ2-1
cdr3_length: 16
v_call: TRBV6-5
clone_size: few
cdr3_nt: TGTGCCAGCAGTTATCTGCTAGCGGGATGGGGCAATGAGCAGTTCTTC
cdr3_aa: CASSYLLAGWGNEQFF

d_call: TRBD1
j_call: TRBJ2-7
cdr3_length: 12
v_call: TRBV30
clone_size: -
cdr3_nt: TGTGCCTGGCAGGGACAGACCTACGAGCAGTACTTC
cdr3_aa: CAWQGQTYEQYF

d_call: -
j_call: TRBJ2-1
cdr3_length: 13
v_call: TRBV29-1
clone_size: -
cdr3_nt: TGCAGCGTTGAAGGCCAGGGTCGAAATGAGCAGTTCTTC
cdr3_aa: CSVEGQGRNEQFF

d_call: -
j_call: TRBJ2-1
cdr3_length: 15
v_call: TRBV28
clone_size: few
cdr3_nt: TGTGCCAGCAGTTTCCAGGTGGCCTCCTACAATGAGCAGTTCTTC
cdr3_aa: CASSFQVASYNEQFF

d_call: TRBD1
j_call: TRBJ1-6
cdr3_length: 15
v_call: TRBV27
clone_size: few
cdr3_nt: TGTGCCAGCAACCAGGGGGGACCCTATAATTCACCCCTCCACTTT
cdr3_aa: CASNQGGPYNSPLHF

d_call: TRBD2
j_call: TRBJ2-5
cdr3_length: 14
v_call: TRBV19
clone_size: -
cdr3_nt: TGTGCCAGTAGCATACTAGCGGGTGAAGAGACCCAGTACTTC
cdr3_aa: CASSILAGEETQYF

d_call: -
j_call: TRBJ2-3
cdr3_length: 14
v_call: TRBV9
clone_size: few
cdr3_nt: TGTGCCAGCAGCGTAGCGTGGGACACAGATACGCAGTATTTT
cdr3_aa: CASSVAWDTDTQYF

d_call: -
j_call: TRBJ2-1
cdr3_length: 15
v_call: TRBV6-5
clone_size: few
cdr3_nt: TGTGCCAGCAGAACCCGTCCGGGGACTCACAATGAGCAGTTCTTC
cdr3_aa: CASRTRPGTHNEQFF

d_call: -
j_call: TRBJ2-1
cdr3_length: 12
v_call: TRBV29-1
clone_size: few
cdr3_nt: TGCAGCGTTGAAGTCCAGGCGGTTGAGCAGTTCTTC
cdr3_aa: CSVEVQAVEQFF

d_call: -
j_call: TRBJ2-7
cdr3_length: 15
v_call: TRBV14
clone_size: few
cdr3_nt: TGTGCCAGCAGCCGGAGATCGACAGGCAACTACGAGCAGTACTTC
cdr3_aa: CASSRRSTGNYEQYF

d_call: TRBD2
j_call: TRBJ2-5
cdr3_length: 15
v_call: TRBV4-2
clone_size: few
cdr3_nt: TGTGCCAGCACGCTAGCGGGAGAAACCCAAGAGACCCAGTACTTC
cdr3_aa: CASTLAGETQETQYF

d_call: TRBD2
j_call: TRBJ2-1
cdr3_length: 11
v_call: TRBV7-9
clone_size: few
cdr3_nt: TGTGCCAGCAGCTGGGAGGGTGAGCAGTTCTTC
cdr3_aa: CASSWEGEQFF

d_call: -
j_call: TRBJ1-5
cdr3_length: 15
v_call: TRBV30
clone_size: -
cdr3_nt: TGTGCCTGGAGTGTTAGGGGGAGAGGCAATCAGCCCCAGCATTTT
cdr3_aa: CAWSVRGRGNQPQHF

d_call: -
j_call: TRBJ1-3
cdr3_length: 16
v_call: TRBV5-4
clone_size: few
cdr3_nt: TGTGCCAGCAGGGATGCTACAGGGAGGTCTGGAAACACCATATATTTT
cdr3_aa: CASRDATGRSGNTIYF

d_call: TRBD2
j_call: TRBJ2-2
cdr3_length: 19
v_call: TRBV9
clone_size: -
cdr3_nt: TGTGCCAGCAGCGTAGGACCCGGGACTAGCGGGACGCCCACCGGGGAGCTGTTTTTT
cdr3_aa: CASSVGPGTSGTPTGELFF

d_call: TRBD2
j_call: TRBJ2-1
cdr3_length: 15
v_call: TRBV25-1
clone_size: -
cdr3_nt: TGTGCCAGCAGTGAATATAGCGGGGGCTACAATGAGCAGTTCTTC
cdr3_aa: CASSEYSGGYNEQFF

d_call: TRBD2
j_call: TRBJ2-3
cdr3_length: 12
v_call: TRBV7-2
clone_size: few
cdr3_nt: TGTGCCAGCAGTCCTAGCGGGGGTGCGCAGTATTTT
cdr3_aa: CASSPSGGAQYF

d_call: TRBD1
j_call: TRBJ2-5
cdr3_length: 15
v_call: TRBV13
clone_size: -
cdr3_nt: TGTGCCAGCAGCTCGTACCGACAGGGGAGAGAGACCCAGTACTTC
cdr3_aa: CASSSYRQGRETQYF

d_call: -
j_call: TRBJ2-1
cdr3_length: 15
v_call: TRBV15
clone_size: few
cdr3_nt: TGTGCCACCAGCAGGTTCGATCAGGCCGGGAATGAGCAGTTCTTC
cdr3_aa: CATSRFDQAGNEQFF

d_call: TRBD1
j_call: TRBJ2-7
cdr3_length: 13
v_call: TRBV29-1
clone_size: -
cdr3_nt: TGCAGCGTTTTCCCGGACAGGGCCTCCGAGCAGTACTTC
cdr3_aa: CSVFPDRASEQYF

d_call: TRBD1
j_call: TRBJ1-2
cdr3_length: 14
v_call: TRBV4-3
clone_size: few
cdr3_nt: TGCGCCAGCAGCCAATCCCTGACAGGGAACGGCTACACCTTC
cdr3_aa: CASSQSLTGNGYTF

d_call: -
j_call: TRBJ2-1
cdr3_length: 15
v_call: TRBV7-9
clone_size: few
cdr3_nt: TGTGCCAGCTCCGCCGGTACGTCATTCGGCAATGAGCAGTTCTTC
cdr3_aa: CASSAGTSFGNEQFF

d_call: -
j_call: TRBJ2-7
cdr3_length: 13
v_call: TRBV5-4
clone_size: few
cdr3_nt: TGTGCCAGCAGCTTCGACAGAAATTACGAGCAGTACTTC
cdr3_aa: CASSFDRNYEQYF